What follows are 8 T cell receptor beta chains derived from one specimen sequenced in a study of blood T cell repertoires in COVID-19. TCRdb's table, derived via immunoSEQ multiplex PCR, lists solely in-frame clones and lacks some. The sample shows hundreds of thousands of clones, 75% to 90% of them seen only once. The sequenced sample consisted of peripheral blood. The receptor set was obtained from a woman aged 60-70 years with COVID-19, enrolled during active disease.

The V gene is TRBV29-1, the J gene TRBJ2-5; D is possibly TRBD2 (6 bases). V was pared by 4 bases and J by 4 bases, with 10 bases between. CDR3 length equals 12 residues. CDR1 and CDR2 (germline): SQVTM, ANQGSEA. The CDR3 here is CSVGLVGETQYF. DNA of the CDR3: TGCAGCGTTGGACTAGTTGGAGAGACCCAGTACTTC.

V and J are TRBV15 and TRBJ2-7; D is perhaps TRBD1 (5 bases). Looked up from germline, CDR1 is LNHNV and CDR2 is YYDKDF (reference sequence). The CDR3 contains 12 residues. Trimming shortened V by 5 bases and J by 6 bases, and 11 bases separated the two germline ends. CDR3 in amino acids: CATSWQGGEQYF. CDR3 bases: TGTGCCACCAGCTGGCAGGGTGGCGAGCAGTACTTC.

The chain links TRBV29-1 to TRBJ2-2, with TRBD2 as a possible D gene (7 bases). The germline gives CDR1 SQVTM, CDR2 ANQGSEA. CDR3 size: 14 residues. V was trimmed by 4 bases and J by 3 bases, leaving 12 bases between them. CDR3 DNA sequence: TGCAGCGTTGGTCAGGGGAGGGACACCGGGGAGCTGTTTTTT. Translated: CSVGQGRDTGELFF.

The V and J genes are TRBV5-1 and TRBJ2-1; possible D gene TRBD2, 5 bases. CDR3 length: 12 residues. V lost 4 bases and J 8 bases, leaving 10 bases between the germline ends. The germline V gene encodes CDR1 SGHRS and CDR2 YFSETQ. CDR3 sequence: CASSPPGDEQFF. In nucleotides, the CDR3 is TGCGCCAGCAGCCCCCCCGGGGATGAGCAGTTCTTC.

This clone was seen a single time. This chain links TRBV7-8 with TRBJ2-5; 9 positions match TRBD1. The CDR3 consists of 14 residues. Germline-derived CDR1 and CDR2 are SGHVS and FQNEAQ. V dropped 4 bases and J dropped 5; count of bases not matched to a gene: 5. Here the CDR3 DNA reads TGTGCCAGCAGCTCGGACAGGGGAACTGAGACCCAGTACTTC. It encodes CASSSDRGTETQYF.

The chain is built from TRBV3-1 (or the pseudogene TRBV3-2) and TRBJ2-5; 16 bases agree with TRBD2. V was clipped by 4 bases and J by 0 bases; unmatched bases: 17. Germline V gene data show CDR1 as LGHDT and CDR2 as YNNKEL (reference sequence). The CDR3 is 22 amino acids. The CDR3 DNA reads as TGTGCCAGCAGCCTACACGGGACTAGCGGGGGGGTACTCTCCTTGTACCAAGAGACCCAGTACTTC. Translation: CASSLHGTSGGVLSLYQETQYF.

CDR3 DNA: TGTGCCAGCAGTCTCTCCCTCATTAGCGGGGGGGATAAGAACACCGGGGAGCTGTTTTTT. Protein sequence: CASSLSLISGGDKNTGELFF. This chain joins TRBV27 and TRBJ2-2, with 11 bases identical to TRBD2. The V and J ends lost 5 bases and 1 base, in that order; junction bases with no gene match: 15. CDR3 length equals 20 residues. Germline CDR1 and CDR2: MNHEY and SMNVEV (reference sequence).

The rearrangement links TRBV9 to TRBJ2-7; perhaps TRBD2 as D (6 bases). Germline V gene lookup returns CDR1 SGDLS and CDR2 YYNGEE. The CDR3 spans 14 residues. V lost 4 bases and J 1 base, leaving 12 bases between the germline ends. DNA for the CDR3: TGTGCCAGCAGCCTTCGGGAGCTTTCCTACGAGCAGTACTTC. As protein: CASSLRELSYEQYF.